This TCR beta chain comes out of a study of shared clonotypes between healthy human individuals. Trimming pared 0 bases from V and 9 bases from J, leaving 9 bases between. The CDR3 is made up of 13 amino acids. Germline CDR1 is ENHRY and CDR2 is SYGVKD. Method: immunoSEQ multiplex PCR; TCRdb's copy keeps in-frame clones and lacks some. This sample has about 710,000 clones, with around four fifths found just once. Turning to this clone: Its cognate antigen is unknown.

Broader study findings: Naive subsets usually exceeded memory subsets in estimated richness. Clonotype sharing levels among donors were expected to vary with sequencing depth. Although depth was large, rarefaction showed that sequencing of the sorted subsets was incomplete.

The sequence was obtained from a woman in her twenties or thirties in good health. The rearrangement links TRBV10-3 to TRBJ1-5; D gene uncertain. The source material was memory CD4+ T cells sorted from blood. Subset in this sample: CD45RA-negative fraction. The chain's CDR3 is CAISESEAGPQHF. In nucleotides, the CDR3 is TGTGCCATCAGTGAGTCAGAGGCAGGGCCCCAGCATTTT.